One and the same sample provided the 14 T cell receptor beta chains below, sequenced in a study of siplizumab effects on memory and regulatory T cells. Data came from immunoSEQ multiplex PCR; TCRdb stores just in-frame clones and leaves some out. The sample lists around 110,000 clones, 94% occurring once. Sequencing used non-Treg CD4+ T cells sorted from blood. Source of these receptors: a human donor in good health.

The rearrangement uses TRBV7-9 and TRBJ2-2, with D possibly matching TRBD1 (6 bases). Germline V gives CDR1 SEHNR, CDR2 FQNEAQ (reference sequence). This CDR3 comprises 15 residues. Trimming took 5 bases from V and 2 from J, leaving 12 bases between them. The CDR3 DNA reads as TGTGCCAGCAGCCCTCAGGGGACAAACACCGGGGAGCTGTTTTTT. Its protein is CASSPQGTNTGELFF.

This clone was detected a few times. The J gene is TRBJ2-3, the V gene TRBV2, with 13 bases that match TRBD2. With 7 bases clipped from V and 7 bases from J, the junction kept 8 bases outside the gene matches. The CDR3 has 15 residues. Germline CDR1 is SNHLY and CDR2 is FYNNEI. This chain's CDR3 is CASTQGLAGVYTQYF. The CDR3 nucleotides read TGTGCCAGCACCCAAGGACTAGCGGGAGTATATACGCAGTATTTT.

CDR3 sequence: CASSLEGNPNSPLHF. In nucleotides, the CDR3 is TGTGCCAGTTCTCTCGAGGGGAACCCTAATTCACCCCTCCACTTT. V and J are TRBV18 and TRBJ1-6; tentative D call: TRBD1 (5 bases). Germline V gene sequence: CDR1 KGHSH, CDR2 LQKENI. Trimming removed 9 bases from V and 6 bases from J, with 18 bases in between. This CDR3 region has 15 residues.

The chain recombines TRBV2 with TRBJ2-1, with 7 positions matching TRBD1. The germline CDR1 and CDR2 sequences are SNHLY and FYNNEI. Unmatched junction bases numbered 1, after V lost 4 bases and J lost 7 bases. This CDR3 spans 12 amino acids. The CDR3 nucleotides read TGTGCCAGCAGTGGGGACAGTAATGAGCAGTTCTTC. Protein: CASSGDSNEQFF.

V usage is TRBV28 and J usage is TRBJ2-3; D remains ambiguous. The V end was cut by 3 bases, the J end by 1 base, with 2 bases between. Germline V gene sequence: CDR1 MDHEN, CDR2 SYDVKM. CDR3 length: 12 residues. The CDR3 region has the DNA TGTGCCAGCAGTTTGGGCACAGATACGCAGTATTTT. This codes for CASSLGTDTQYF.

This clone was seen a single time. Other nucleotide sequences from this sample produce the same CDR3. The genes are TRBV5-6 and TRBJ2-7, with 7 nucleotides matching TRBD1. V shed 5 bases and J 5 bases; nucleotides not matched to a gene: 7. The CDR3 sequence is 13 residues long. Germline V lookup: CDR1 SGHDT, CDR2 YYEEEE. This CDR3 is CASSRQGIHEQYF. DNA for the CDR3: TGTGCCAGCAGTCGACAGGGTATCCACGAGCAGTACTTC.

The chain recombines TRBV7-2 with TRBJ1-5, with 7 nucleotides matching TRBD1. The V gene end was trimmed by 3 bases and the J gene end by 7 bases; junction bases not matched to a gene: 9. The germline gives CDR1 SGHTA, CDR2 FQGNSA. The CDR3 extends over 15 amino acids. The CDR3 protein is CASSFTTGRDQPQHF. The CDR3 bases are TGTGCCAGCAGCTTCACGACAGGGAGGGACCAGCCCCAGCATTTT.

The chain joins TRBV5-1 to TRBJ2-2, with a possible D match to TRBD1 (6 bases). CDR3 length: 14 amino acids. CDR1 SGHRS and CDR2 YFSETQ come from the germline V gene. Trimming stripped 4 bases from V and 5 bases from J, with 12 bases between. For the CDR3, the DNA is TGCGCCAGCAGCCCACAGGGATGGACCGGGGAGCTGTTTTTT. Its protein is CASSPQGWTGELFF.

The V and J genes are TRBV6-1 and TRBJ1-4, with 8 bases that match TRBD1. CDR3 length: 15 amino acids. V trimming: 7 bases; J trimming: 0 bases; junction bases outside the gene matches: 4. The germline CDR1 and CDR2 sequences are MNHNS and SASEGT. The CDR3 DNA is TGTGCCAGCACCAGGGGGCTGACAACTAATGAAAAACTGTTTTTT. Translated: CASTRGLTTNEKLFF.

This clone was picked up one time. The rearrangement joins TRBV19 to TRBJ1-3; D is undetermined. Germline CDR1 and CDR2: LNHDA and SQIVND (reference sequence). Trimming removed 5 bases from V and 2 bases from J, with 7 bases in between. The CDR3 sequence is 13 residues long. CDR3 DNA sequence: TGTGCCAGTAGTCCGGACCCTGGAAACACCATATATTTT. This gives the protein CASSPDPGNTIYF.

The CDR3 is CASSSGLGGSSPLHF. The CDR3 bases are TGTGCCAGCAGCTCCGGTCTGGGGGGGAGCTCACCCCTCCACTTT. The chain links TRBV11-3 to TRBJ1-6; the D gene is possibly TRBD1 (5 bases). This CDR3 spans 15 amino acids. In germline, CDR1 is SGHNT, CDR2 YENEEA. V was cut by 4 bases and J by 10 bases, with 17 bases left in between.

The rearrangement uses TRBV6-1 and TRBJ2-1, with D tentatively TRBD1 (5 bases). Germline CDR1 MNHNS, CDR2 SASEGT. The CDR3 has 16 residues. V was clipped by 2 bases and J by 5 bases, with 16 bases between them. CDR3: CASSERNLGRDNEQFF. For the CDR3, the DNA is TGTGCCAGCAGTGAAAGGAACCTCGGCAGGGACAATGAGCAGTTCTTC.

This rearrangement joins TRBV6-4 to TRBJ2-3; D assignment may be TRBD1 or TRBD2 (7 bases each). The germline V and J ends were trimmed by 4 bases and 2 bases, with 13 bases remaining between them. The length of the CDR3 is 15 residues. Germline V lookup: CDR1 MRHNA, CDR2 SNTAGT. DNA for the CDR3: TGTGCCAGCAGTGGCCAGGGGGGGGCCACAGATACGCAGTATTTT. This gives the protein CASSGQGGATDTQYF.

The chain employs TRBV6-5 and TRBJ1-3, with 7 bases matching TRBD1. CDR1 is MNHEY and CDR2 is SVGAGI in the germline V gene. J was trimmed by 4 bases and V by 6 bases; bases with no gene match: 9. There are 15 residues in the CDR3. This CDR3 reads CASSRGTGAGNTIYF. The CDR3 coding sequence is TGTGCCAGCAGCCGAGGAACAGGGGCCGGAAACACCATATATTTT.